This T cell receptor (beta chain) stems from a study of blood T cells in healthy people across ages. Study observations and caveats: A roughly linear fall in TCR beta diversity per million T cells was seen with increasing age.

About this clonotype itself: Antigen: not known.

The use of a sample-barcoded 5' primer and a J-beta primer mix characterized a second PCR of about 6 to 11 cycles. In TCRdb, the 5' RACE reads were re-called with MiXCR into one record per CDR3 protein. The repertoire has hundreds of thousands of distinct CDR3 sequences, around three fifths of them found once; the top ten carry 30% to 45%. This CDR3 is built from 15 residues. Looked up from germline, CDR1 is MNHEY and CDR2 is SVGAGI. V lost 2 bases and J lost 5, with 15 bases in between. This TCR was recovered from a man aged 60-69 years in good health. Sample: blood. V gene TRBV6-5 combines with J gene TRBJ1-2, with D perhaps matching TRBD1 (6 bases). The CDR3 loop is CASSYRRGRGYGYTF. The CDR3 coding sequence is TGTGCCAGCAGTTACCGCCGTGGCAGGGGTTATGGCTACACCTTC.